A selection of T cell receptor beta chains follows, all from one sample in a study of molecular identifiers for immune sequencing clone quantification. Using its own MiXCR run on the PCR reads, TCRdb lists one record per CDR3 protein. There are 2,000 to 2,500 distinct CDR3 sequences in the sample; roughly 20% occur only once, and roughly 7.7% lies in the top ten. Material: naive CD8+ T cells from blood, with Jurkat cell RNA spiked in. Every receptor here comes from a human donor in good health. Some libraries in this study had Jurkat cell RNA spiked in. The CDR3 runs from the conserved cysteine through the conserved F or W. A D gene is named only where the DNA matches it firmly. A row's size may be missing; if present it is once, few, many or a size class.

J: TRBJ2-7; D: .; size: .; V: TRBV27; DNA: TGTGCCAGCAGTTATGGAGGGAACTACTACAAGCAGTACTTC; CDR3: CASSYGGNYYKQYF
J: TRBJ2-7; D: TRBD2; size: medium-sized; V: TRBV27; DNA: TGTGCCAGCAGTTTAGCGGGAGGCTCTCTCTACGAGCAGTACTTC; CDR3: CASSLAGGSLYEQYF
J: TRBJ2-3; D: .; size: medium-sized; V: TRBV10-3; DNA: TGTGCCATCAGTGAGTCGACTAGATTAGATACGCAGTATTTT; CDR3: CAISESTRLDTQYF
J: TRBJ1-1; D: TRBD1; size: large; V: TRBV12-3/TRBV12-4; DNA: TGTGCCAGCAGTCCCAAAGAGGGGGCGCATGGGCAAGCTTTCTTT; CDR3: CASSPKEGAHGQAFF
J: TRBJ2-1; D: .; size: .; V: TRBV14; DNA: TGTGCCAGCAGCCAAGATTGGGCGGATATATCCTACAATGAGCAGTTCTTC; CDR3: CASSQDWADISYNEQFF
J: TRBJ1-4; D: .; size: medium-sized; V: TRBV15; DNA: TGTGCCACCAGCAGAGAGGGGGGCGCTGGGAATGAAAAACTGTTTTTT; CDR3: CATSREGGAGNEKLFF
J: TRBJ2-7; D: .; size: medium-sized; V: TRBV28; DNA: TGTGCCAGCATGACCCGACAGATGACCTACGAGCAGTACTTC; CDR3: CASMTRQMTYEQYF
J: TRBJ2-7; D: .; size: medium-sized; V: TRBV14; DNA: TGTGCCAGCAGCCGCGGCTCGAATTTGGCTTCCCCCTACGAGCAGTACTTC; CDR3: CASSRGSNLASPYEQYF
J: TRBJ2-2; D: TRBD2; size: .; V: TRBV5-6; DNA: TGTGCCAGCAGTTGGGGGACTAGCGGGACCGGGGAGCTGTTTTTT; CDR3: CASSWGTSGTGELFF
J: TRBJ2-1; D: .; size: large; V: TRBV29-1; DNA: TGCAGCGTTGATGAGGTAATATACAATGAGCAGTTCTTC; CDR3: CSVDEVIYNEQFF
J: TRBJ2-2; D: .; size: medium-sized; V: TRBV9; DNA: TGTGCCAGCAGCCAAAGGGGCATCCCTGGCGGGGAGCTGTTTTTT; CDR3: CASSQRGIPGGELFF
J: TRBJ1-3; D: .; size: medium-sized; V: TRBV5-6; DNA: TGTGCCAGCAGCTTGGGCACAGACGGATCTGGAAACACCATATATTTT; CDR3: CASSLGTDGSGNTIYF
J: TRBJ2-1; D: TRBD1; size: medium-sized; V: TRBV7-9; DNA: TGTGCCAGCAGCTCCGACAGGGAGCCTTACAATGAGCAGTTCTTC; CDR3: CASSSDREPYNEQFF
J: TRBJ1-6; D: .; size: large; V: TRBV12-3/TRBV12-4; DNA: TGTGCCAGCGGGTTCGGAGTTTATAATTCACCCCTCCACTTT; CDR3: CASGFGVYNSPLHF
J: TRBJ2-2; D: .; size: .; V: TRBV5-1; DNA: TGCGCCAGCAGCTTGAGCTCCGGGGAGCTGTTTTTT; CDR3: CASSLSSGELFF
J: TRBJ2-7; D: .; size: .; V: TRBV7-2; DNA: TGTGCCAGCAGCTTGGGGACACAGCTGTACTTC; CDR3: CASSLGTQLYF
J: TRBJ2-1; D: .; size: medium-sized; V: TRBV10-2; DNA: TGCGCCAGCACCAGCTCCTACAATGAGCAGTTCTTC; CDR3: CASTSSYNEQFF
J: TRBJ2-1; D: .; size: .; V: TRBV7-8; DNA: TGTGCCAGCAGCCGACCTAGGAATGAGCAGTCCTTC; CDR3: CASSRPRNEQSF
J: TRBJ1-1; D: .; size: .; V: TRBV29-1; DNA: TGCAGCGCGAACCTCGCTTCAGGGATGAACACTGAAGCTTTCTTT; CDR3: CSANLASGMNTEAFF
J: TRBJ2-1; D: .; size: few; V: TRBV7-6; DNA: TGTGCCAGCAGCTTAAGATACAATGAGCAGTTCTTC; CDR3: CASSLRYNEQFF